This T cell receptor (beta chain) was captured by sequencing in a study of T-cell reconstitution after alpha-beta-depleted transplantation in children. General observations from the study: Newly made T cells mostly supplied T-cell counts and diversity one year after transplant.

Worth noting for this clonotype: The antigen remains undetermined.

Using unique molecular identifiers, the investigators prepared the TCRbeta library. TCRdb passed the PCR reads through MiXCR, listing each CDR3 protein once. Altogether approximately 500,000 distinct CDR3 sequences are present, more than 9% being singletons, with the ten largest covering around 2%. V was shortened by 3 bases and J by 5 bases, with 11 bases between the two germline ends. Germline CDR1 and CDR2: KGHSH and LQKENI. The CDR3 spans 14 residues. The sequence was collected from a child aged 2-15 years with inherited bone marrow failure, due to receive a stem cell transplant. The specimen was PBMCs, collected before TCRalphabeta/CD19-depleted stem cell transplant. The chain is built from TRBV18 and TRBJ2-1, with a weak D call TRBD2 (5 bases). The CDR3 protein is CASSPLPGDNEQFF. CDR3 in DNA: TGTGCCAGCTCACCCCTCCCCGGGGACAATGAGCAGTTCTTC.